The 28 T cell receptor beta chains below were found in one sample sequenced in a study of beta chain features in type 1 diabetes. These receptors are not linked to any known antigen. The isolated RNA, all of it, was reverse transcribed, so expressed TCRB transcripts were what got sequenced. Profiled with immunoSEQ multiplex PCR; TCRdb holds only in-frame clones, not every one. The sample comprises some 140,000 clones, 9% of which are singletons, and roughly 0.75% rests with the top ten. Points from the study as a whole: In all four CD4+ subsets, TCRB CDR3 length was significantly, moderately reduced in type 1 diabetes.

Sequencing was done on a sample of central memory CD4+ T cells from blood. The receptors shown here come from a man between 25 and 39 years old with type 1 diabetes.

The sample holds a few counts of this clone. This rearrangement joins TRBV21-1 to TRBJ2-3; no check of the table's D call, TRBD1, against the DNA was made. TRBV21-1 is flagged as a pseudogene. The CDR3 consists of 15 residues. The CDR3 bases are TGTGCCAGCAGCACCTGGGACAGTGGTTCCGATACGCAGTATTTT. Its protein is CASSTWDSGSDTQYF.

This clone was recorded a few times. The chain employs TRBV5-1 and TRBJ2-1; no clear D gene. CDR1 is SGHRS and CDR2 is YFSETQ in the germline V gene. Between the trimmed V and J ends, which lost 4 bases and 8 bases, there was a span of 16 bases. The length of the CDR3 is 14 residues. The CDR3 sequence: CASSTSNPRHEQFF. CDR3 DNA: TGCGCCAGCAGCACCTCTAACCCCCGCCATGAGCAGTTCTTC.

J is TRBJ2-5 and V is TRBV5-1; the match to TRBD2 covers 10 bases. The CDR3 has 14 residues. Per germline, CDR1 SGHRS and CDR2 YFSETQ. With V trimmed by 3 bases and J by 5 bases, 4 bases remained unmatched. CDR3 amino acids: CASSSRTSGETQYF. The CDR3 DNA reads as TGCGCCAGCAGCTCTCGGACTAGCGGTGAGACCCAGTACTTC.

V usage is TRBV19 and J usage is TRBJ2-1, with TRBD2 matching 13 bases. From germline, CDR1 is LNHDA and CDR2 SQIVND (reference sequence). J gave up 10 bases and V 8 bases, and 8 bases lay outside the gene matches. There are 14 residues in the CDR3. In DNA, the CDR3 is TGTGCCAGTCGCACTAGCGGGGGGGCCAGGGAGCAGTTCTTC. It encodes CASRTSGGAREQFF.

This chain links TRBV9 with TRBJ2-7, with 10 bases aligning to TRBD2. Germline loops: CDR1 SGDLS, CDR2 YYNGEE. V was clipped by 2 bases and J by 4 bases; unmatched bases: 3. The CDR3 loop spans 14 amino acids. CDR3 in amino acids: CASSVGLADYEQYF. CDR3 nucleotide sequence: TGTGCCAGCAGCGTCGGACTAGCGGATTACGAGCAGTACTTC.

This chain connects TRBV29-1 to TRBJ2-7, with D possibly matching TRBD2 (7 bases). CDR1 is SQVTM, CDR2 ANQGSEA, per germline. The CDR3 spans 13 residues. V was clipped by 3 bases and J by 9 bases, with 18 bases between them. The chain's CDR3 is CSVEGAETGGQYF. Written as DNA, the CDR3 is TGCAGCGTTGAGGGGGCGGAGACGGGAGGGCAGTACTTC.

The chain couples TRBV5-1 to TRBJ2-7; the match to TRBD2 covers 10 bases. The ends lost 4 bases at V and 3 bases at J; junction bases unmatched: 7. Germline V gene data show CDR1 as SGHRS and CDR2 as YFSETQ. This CDR3 contains 15 residues. The CDR3 nucleotides are TGCGCCAGCAGCCTGCTAGCGGGGGACAACTACGAGCAGTACTTC. This codes for CASSLLAGDNYEQYF.

The chain carries TRBV27 and TRBJ2-3; tentatively, D is TRBD2 (6 bases). Trimming removed 0 bases from V and 9 bases from J, with 22 bases in between. Germline CDR1 MNHEY, CDR2 SMNVEV (reference sequence). The CDR3 has 17 residues. The CDR3 sequence: CASSLSGLQNQKGTQYF. In DNA, the CDR3 is TGTGCCAGCAGTTTATCGGGACTCCAAAATCAAAAGGGAACGCAGTATTTT.

Only a few counts were recorded for this clone. V and J are TRBV5-6 and TRBJ1-1; TRBD1 matches 7 bases. This CDR3 contains 15 residues. Trimming took 0 bases from V and 1 from J; bases not matched to a gene: 3. CDR1 SGHDT and CDR2 YYEEEE come from the germline V gene. CDR3 sequence: CASSLANRGNTEAFF. DNA of the CDR3: TGTGCCAGCAGCTTGGCCAACAGGGGGAACACTGAAGCTTTCTTT. The variable domain in full, with the rest retrieved from reference TRBV5-6 and TRBJ1-1, is DAGVTQSPTHLIKTRGQQVTLRCSPKSGHDTVSWYQQALGQGPQFIFQYYEEEERQRGNFPDRFSGHQFPNYSSELNVNALLLGDSALYLCASSLANRGNTEAFFGQGTRLTVV.

This clone was recorded a few times. The rearrangement joins TRBV11-1 to TRBJ1-1, with TRBD1 as a possible D gene (6 bases). With 5 bases removed from V and 3 bases from J, the gap between germline ends came to 16 bases. Germline values: CDR1 SGHAT, CDR2 FQDESV (reference sequence). CDR3 length equals 15 residues. The CDR3, as DNA: TGTGCCAGCAGCCGGTCCGGGACATCGGACACTGAAGCTTTCTTT. Residues: CASSRSGTSDTEAFF.

This clone was counted a few times. V gene TRBV6-6 combines with J gene TRBJ2-7; the D is unclear. V was pared by 6 bases and J by 4 bases, with 10 bases between. The germline V gene encodes CDR1 MNHNY and CDR2 SVGAGI (reference sequence). This CDR3 has 12 residues. The DNA for the CDR3 is TGTGCCAGCAGCCCTACAGTTTACGAGCAGTACTTC. As protein: CASSPTVYEQYF.

The CDR3 here is CASSVAGGDIQETQYF. For the CDR3, the DNA is TGTGCCAGCAGCGTAGCAGGGGGCGATATCCAAGAGACCCAGTACTTC. This chain links TRBV9 with TRBJ2-5; 8 bases are a match to TRBD1. Germline CDR1 is SGDLS and CDR2 is YYNGEE. J gave up 1 base and V 0 bases, and 5 bases lay outside the gene matches. CDR3 length: 16 residues. The entire variable domain, with the rest obtained from reference TRBV9 and TRBJ2-5, is as follows: DSGVTQTPKHLITATGQRVTLRCSPRSGDLSVYWYQQSLDQGLQFLIQYYNGEERAKGNILERFSAQQFPDLHSELNLSSLELGDSALYFCASSVAGGDIQETQYFGPGTRLLVL.

The rearrangement uses TRBV10-3 and TRBJ1-3; weak D call: TRBD1 (6 bases). Germline V gene lookup returns CDR1 ENHRY and CDR2 SYGVKD. Trimming cost V 6 bases and J 6 bases, with 18 bases left between them. This CDR3 comprises 15 residues. The CDR3 here is CAIRQAGDTLNTIYF. The CDR3 coding sequence is TGTGCCATCAGACAAGCCGGGGACACGTTAAACACCATATATTTT.

This clone was recorded a few times. The chain recombines TRBV9 with TRBJ2-3, with D possibly TRBD2 on 5 matching bases. This CDR3 is 15 amino acids long. V was clipped by 4 bases and J by 4 bases, with 16 bases between them. CDR1 and CDR2 (germline): SGDLS, YYNGEE. This CDR3 reads CASSRTSYNADTQYF. CDR3 DNA sequence: TGTGCCAGCAGCCGGACTTCCTACAATGCAGATACGCAGTATTTT. Full variable domain (outside the CDR3, taken from reference TRBV9 and TRBJ2-3): DSGVTQTPKHLITATGQRVTLRCSPRSGDLSVYWYQQSLDQGLQFLIQYYNGEERAKGNILERFSAQQFPDLHSELNLSSLELGDSALYFCASSRTSYNADTQYFGPGTRLTVL.

This chain uses TRBV11-1 with TRBJ2-7; 7 bases map to TRBD1. Germline CDR1 is SGHAT and CDR2 is FQDESV (reference sequence). This CDR3 region has 13 residues. V dropped 5 bases and J dropped 5; count of bases not matched to a gene: 6. In DNA, the CDR3 is TGTGCCAGCAGCACCCATACAGGGGACGAGCAGTACTTC. Amino acids: CASSTHTGDEQYF.

This clone was recorded a few times. The chain has TRBV2 and TRBJ2-3; TRBD2 matches at 9 bases. Germline trimming cut 6 bases from V and 5 bases from J; bases unmatched to any gene: 9. The CDR3 has 15 amino acids. The germline CDR1 and CDR2 sequences are SNHLY and FYNNEI. The CDR3 DNA reads TGTGCCAGCAGACCCCTAGCGGGGATGGGAGATACGCAGTATTTT. Translated: CASRPLAGMGDTQYF. The full variable domain, rest sourced from reference TRBV2 and TRBJ2-3, is EPEVTQTPSHQVTQMGQEVILRCVPISNHLYFYWYRQILGQKVEFLVSFYNNEISEKSEIFDDQFSVERPDGSNFTLKIRSTKLEDSAMYFCASRPLAGMGDTQYFGPGTRLTVL.

The rearrangement joins TRBV5-4 to TRBJ1-2, with D maybe TRBD1 (6 bases). Deletions cut 1 base from V and 3 bases from J, with 13 bases between. Germline-derived CDR1 and CDR2 are SGHNT and YYREEE (reference sequence). The CDR3 runs to 15 residues. In DNA, the CDR3 is TGTGCCAGCAGCTTGCCCTCACAGGGCTACTATGGCTACACCTTC. Translated: CASSLPSQGYYGYTF. Filled out from reference TRBV5-4 and TRBJ1-2, the complete variable domain reads ETGVTQSPTHLIKTRGQQVTLRCSSQSGHNTVSWYQQALGQGPQFIFQYYREEENGRGNFPPRFSGLQFPNYSSELNVNALELDDSALYLCASSLPSQGYYGYTFGSGTRLTVV.

This clone was counted only a few times. The rearrangement joins TRBV28 to TRBJ2-7; TRBD1 matches 8 bases. Losses at the gene ends were 7 bases for V and 5 bases for J; bases not matched to a gene: 13. The CDR3 spans 15 residues. Germline CDR1 is MDHEN and CDR2 is SYDVKM. Written as DNA, the CDR3 is TGTGCCAGCACCGCTCCCGGACAGGGCTGGAACGAGCAGTACTTC. This sequence encodes CASTAPGQGWNEQYF.

The chain combines TRBV25-1 with TRBJ2-5, with 9 bases matching TRBD2. V was clipped by 3 bases and J by 4 bases; unmatched bases: 3. Germline V gene sequence: CDR1 MGHDK, CDR2 SYGVNS. This CDR3 comprises 14 residues. CDR3 sequence (DNA): TGTGCCAGCAGTGAGCGGGGGGGCCGAGAGACCCAGTACTTC. This gives the protein CASSERGGRETQYF.

This chain uses TRBV4-2 with TRBJ1-2; D gene ambiguous. The CDR3 spans 13 residues. Germline values: CDR1 LGHNA, CDR2 YNFKEQ. Trimming pared 0 bases from V and 8 bases from J, leaving 10 bases between. This chain's CDR3 is CASSQDFPYGYTF. The CDR3 DNA reads TGTGCCAGCAGCCAAGACTTTCCCTACGGCTACACCTTC.

The chain has TRBV29-1 and TRBJ2-7; TRBD1 matches at 9 bases. CDR1 and CDR2 from the germline V gene are SQVTM and ANQGSEA. V lost 4 bases and J lost 4; bases outside the gene matches: 5. The CDR3 spans 13 residues. As DNA, the CDR3 is TGCAGCGTTGGGAAGGGACAGGGTTACGAGCAGTACTTC. This encodes CSVGKGQGYEQYF.

V is TRBV9 and J is TRBJ2-5; 12 nucleotides line up with TRBD2. From germline, CDR1 is SGDLS and CDR2 YYNGEE. This CDR3 is 15 amino acids long. V trimming: 3 bases; J trimming: 3 bases; junction bases outside the gene matches: 3. In nucleotides, the CDR3 is TGTGCCAGCAGCGGGAGACTAGCGGGGGAAGAGACCCAGTACTTC. It yields the protein CASSGRLAGEETQYF. Together with reference TRBV9 and TRBJ2-5, the CDR3 gives the full variable domain: DSGVTQTPKHLITATGQRVTLRCSPRSGDLSVYWYQQSLDQGLQFLIQYYNGEERAKGNILERFSAQQFPDLHSELNLSSLELGDSALYFCASSGRLAGEETQYFGPGTRLLVL.

The chain couples TRBV4-1 to TRBJ2-5; 8 bases line up with TRBD2. Germline assignment: CDR1 MGHRA and CDR2 YSYEKL. The CDR3 extends over 15 amino acids. J gave up 7 bases and V 4 bases, and 11 bases lay outside the gene matches. The CDR3 protein is CASSPLGAGRGTQYF. CDR3 sequence (DNA): TGCGCCAGCAGCCCCCTAGGGGCCGGGAGGGGGACCCAGTACTTC.

This chain joins TRBV5-4 and TRBJ1-2; D is uncertain. Between the trimmed V and J ends, which lost 3 bases and 7 bases, there was a span of 10 bases. CDR1 is SGHNT and CDR2 is YYREEE in the germline V gene (reference sequence). The CDR3 sequence is 12 residues long. The CDR3 DNA is TGTGCCAGCAGCTCCCAGACTCGTGGCTACACCTTC. Protein: CASSSQTRGYTF.

About this clone: The germline gene is not matched at one end of the junction; a read error may be the cause. The rearrangement links TRBV11-2 to TRBJ2-3; 7 nucleotides align to TRBD1. The CDR3 loop spans 16 amino acids. The germline CDR1 and CDR2 sequences are SGHAT and FQNNGV. The DNA of the CDR3 is TGTGCCAGCAGCCTAGACCGACAGGGTTGGGCAGATACGCAGTATTTT. Its translation: CASSLDRQGWADTQYF. The full variable domain, with the rest looked up from reference TRBV11-2 and TRBJ2-3, is EAGVAQSPRYKIIEKRQSVAFWCNPISGHATLYWYQQILGQGPKLLIQFQNNGVVDDSQLPKDRFSAERLKGVDSTLKIQPAKLEDSAVYLCASSLDRQGWADTQYFGPGTRLTVL.

This clone appeared a few times. The rearrangement links TRBV19 to TRBJ2-6; TRBD1 agrees at 7 bases. The germline gives CDR1 LNHDA, CDR2 SQIVND (reference sequence). The V and J ends lost 5 bases and 2 bases, in that order; junction bases with no gene match: 0. The CDR3 consists of 14 residues. The CDR3: CASSDRAGANVLTF. The CDR3 region has the DNA TGTGCCAGTAGTGACAGGGCTGGGGCCAACGTCCTGACTTTC.

The rearrangement joins TRBV2 to TRBJ1-1; the D gene is possibly TRBD1 (5 bases). CDR3 length: 14 residues. V was pared by 1 base and J by 11 bases, with 17 bases between. Germline V gives CDR1 SNHLY, CDR2 FYNNEI. CDR3 nucleotide sequence: TGTGCCAGCAGTGAAGGGGCAGGGCCCCCAGAGGCTTTCTTT. Its translation is CASSEGAGPPEAFF. The complete variable domain, with remaining parts taken from reference TRBV2 and TRBJ1-1, reads EPEVTQTPSHQVTQMGQEVILRCVPISNHLYFYWYRQILGQKVEFLVSFYNNEISEKSEIFDDQFSVERPDGSNFTLKIRSTKLEDSAMYFCASSEGAGPPEAFFGQGTRLTVV.

V is TRBV5-8 and J is TRBJ1-6; D not certain. The CDR3 runs to 12 residues. Trimming left V 2 bases short and J 10 bases short, with 7 bases between. CDR1 and CDR2 from the germline V gene are SGHTS and YDEGEE. The CDR3 nucleotides are TGTGCCAGCAGCTTTCAGTACTCACCCCTCCACTTT. Its translation: CASSFQYSPLHF.